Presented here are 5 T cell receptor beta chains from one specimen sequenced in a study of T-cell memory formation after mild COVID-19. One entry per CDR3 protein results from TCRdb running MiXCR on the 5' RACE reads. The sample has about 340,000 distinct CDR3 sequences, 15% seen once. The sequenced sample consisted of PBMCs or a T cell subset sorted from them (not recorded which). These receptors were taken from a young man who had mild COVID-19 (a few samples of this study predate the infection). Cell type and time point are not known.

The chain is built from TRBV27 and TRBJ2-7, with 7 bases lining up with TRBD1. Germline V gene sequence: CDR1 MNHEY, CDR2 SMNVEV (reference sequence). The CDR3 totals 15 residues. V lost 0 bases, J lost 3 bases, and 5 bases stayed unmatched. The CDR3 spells CASSLSGGAFYEQYF. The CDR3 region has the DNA TGTGCCAGCAGTTTATCAGGGGGCGCGTTCTACGAGCAGTACTTC.

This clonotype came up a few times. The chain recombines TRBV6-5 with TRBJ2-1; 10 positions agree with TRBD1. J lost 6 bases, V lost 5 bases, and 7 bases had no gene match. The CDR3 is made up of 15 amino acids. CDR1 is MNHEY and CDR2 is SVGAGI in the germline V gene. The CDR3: CASSAGTGAFNEQFF. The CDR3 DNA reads TGTGCCAGCAGTGCTGGGACAGGGGCATTCAATGAGCAGTTCTTC.

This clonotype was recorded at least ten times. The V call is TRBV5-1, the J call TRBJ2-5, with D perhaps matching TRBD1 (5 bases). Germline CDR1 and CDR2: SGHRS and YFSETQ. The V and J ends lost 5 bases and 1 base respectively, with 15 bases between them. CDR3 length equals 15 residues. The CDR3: CASSRIRGIQETQYF. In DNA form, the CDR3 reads TGCGCCAGCAGTCGTATAAGGGGCATCCAAGAGACCCAGTACTTC.

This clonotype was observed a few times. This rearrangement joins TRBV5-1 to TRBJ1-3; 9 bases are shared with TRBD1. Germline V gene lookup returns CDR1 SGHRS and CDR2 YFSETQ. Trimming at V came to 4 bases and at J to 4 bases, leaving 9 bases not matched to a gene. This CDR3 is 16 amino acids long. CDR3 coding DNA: TGCGCCAGCAGCCCCCCCGGGACAGGGAGAGGAAACACCATATATTTT. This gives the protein CASSPPGTGRGNTIYF.

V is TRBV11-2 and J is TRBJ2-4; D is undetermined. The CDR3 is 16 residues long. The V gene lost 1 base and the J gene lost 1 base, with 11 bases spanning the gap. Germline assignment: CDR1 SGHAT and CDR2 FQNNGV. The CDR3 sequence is CASSLGLGWAKNIQYF. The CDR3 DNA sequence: TGTGCCAGCAGCTTAGGGCTTGGGTGGGCCAAAAACATTCAGTACTTC. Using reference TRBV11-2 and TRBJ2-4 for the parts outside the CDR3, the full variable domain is EAGVAQSPRYKIIEKRQSVAFWCNPISGHATLYWYQQILGQGPKLLIQFQNNGVVDDSQLPKDRFSAERLKGVDSTLKIQPAKLEDSAVYLCASSLGLGWAKNIQYFGAGTRLSVL.